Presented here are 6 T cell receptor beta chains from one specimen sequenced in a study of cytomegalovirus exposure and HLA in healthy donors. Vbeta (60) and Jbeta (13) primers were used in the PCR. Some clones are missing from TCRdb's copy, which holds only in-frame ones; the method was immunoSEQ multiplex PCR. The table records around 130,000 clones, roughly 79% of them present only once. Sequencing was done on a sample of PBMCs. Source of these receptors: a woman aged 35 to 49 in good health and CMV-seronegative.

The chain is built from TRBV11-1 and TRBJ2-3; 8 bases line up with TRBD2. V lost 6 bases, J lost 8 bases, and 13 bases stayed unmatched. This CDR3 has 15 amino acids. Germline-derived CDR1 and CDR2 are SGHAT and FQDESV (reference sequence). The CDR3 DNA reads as TGTGCCAGCAGTAGGACTAGCATGGGGCAAGGTACGCAGTATTTT. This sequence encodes CASSRTSMGQGTQYF.

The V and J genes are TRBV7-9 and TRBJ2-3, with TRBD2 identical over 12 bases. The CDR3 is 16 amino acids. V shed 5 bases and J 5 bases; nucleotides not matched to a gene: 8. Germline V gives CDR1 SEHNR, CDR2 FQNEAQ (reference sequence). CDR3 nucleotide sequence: TGTGCCAGCAGCCCACCTAGCGGGAGGGCTGTAGATACGCAGTATTTT. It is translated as CASSPPSGRAVDTQYF.

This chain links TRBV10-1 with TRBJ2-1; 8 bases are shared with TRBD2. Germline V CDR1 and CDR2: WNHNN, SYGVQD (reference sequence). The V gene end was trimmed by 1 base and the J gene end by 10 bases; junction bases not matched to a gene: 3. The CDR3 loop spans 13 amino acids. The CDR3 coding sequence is TGCGCCAGCAGTGAGTGGGTAGCGGGGGAGCAGTTCTTC. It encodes CASSEWVAGEQFF.

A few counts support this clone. The CDR3, as DNA: TGTGCCAGCAGCCAAGCATCTTCTCAGTTCTCCTACGAGCAGTACTTC. It translates to CASSQASSQFSYEQYF. The rearrangement uses TRBV14 and TRBJ2-7; D remains unclear. V lost 1 base and J lost 0, with 13 bases in between. Germline CDR1 reads SGHDN; CDR2 reads FVKESK. The CDR3 length is 16 residues.

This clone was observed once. CDR3 in DNA: TGTGCCAGCAGCCCCGAAGGCGGGAACTATGGCTACACCTTC. Amino acid sequence: CASSPEGGNYGYTF. The chain carries TRBV11-2 and TRBJ1-2, with no clear D. V lost 5 bases and J lost 2, with 12 bases in between. Germline lookup yields CDR1 SGHAT and CDR2 FQNNGV. This CDR3 region has 14 residues.

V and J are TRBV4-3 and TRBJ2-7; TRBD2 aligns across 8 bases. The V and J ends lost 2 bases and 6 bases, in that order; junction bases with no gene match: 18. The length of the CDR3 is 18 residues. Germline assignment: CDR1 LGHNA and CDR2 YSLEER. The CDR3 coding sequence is TGCGCCAGCAGCCAAATACTAAGAGGACTAGCCGAGGGGGTCGAGCAGTACTTC. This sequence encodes CASSQILRGLAEGVEQYF.